Below, 8 T cell receptor beta chains from the same sample are listed, as sequenced in a study of T cell responses to AZD1222 COVID-19 vaccine. Clones were sequenced by immunoSEQ multiplex PCR, and TCRdb holds only the in-frame ones, with some missing. The table shows approximately 71,000 clones, with over 60% occurring only once. The input for sequencing was peripheral blood, taken on day 0 of AZD1222 vaccination. The receptors originated from an adult in good health.

DNA for the CDR3: TGCGCCAGCAGCCAGTGGGGACAGGGGTTGGATGAGCAGTTCTTC. It is translated as CASSQWGQGLDEQFF. The V gene is TRBV4-3, the J gene TRBJ2-1, with 10 bases fitting TRBD1. The trim removed 3 bases at V and 8 bases at J, leaving 7 bases unmatched. CDR3 size: 15 residues. Germline lookup yields CDR1 LGHNA and CDR2 YSLEER.

This clone was observed a few times. The chain carries TRBV5-1 and TRBJ2-3; weak D call: TRBD1 (6 bases). Germline values: CDR1 SGHRS, CDR2 YFSETQ. The length of the CDR3 is 14 residues. The V end was cut by 0 bases, the J end by 1 base, with 6 bases between. The CDR3 is CASSLDRGTDTQYF. Written as DNA, the CDR3 is TGCGCCAGCAGCTTGGACAGGGGCACAGATACGCAGTATTTT.

The rearrangement joins TRBV5-1 to TRBJ1-5; TRBD1 might be the D (5 bases). The CDR3 length is 15 residues. Germline V gene sequence: CDR1 SGHRS, CDR2 YFSETQ. Trimming cost V 0 bases and J 3 bases, with 10 bases left between them. The CDR3 loop reads CASSLGDGNNQPQHF. The CDR3, as DNA: TGCGCCAGCAGCTTGGGGGACGGAAACAATCAGCCCCAGCATTTT.

This sequence joins TRBV5-4 and TRBJ2-2; D is unclear. The CDR3 runs 18 residues. The V and J ends lost 3 bases and 2 bases respectively, with 20 bases between them. Germline loops: CDR1 SGHNT, CDR2 YYREEE (reference sequence). This CDR3 reads CASSSGTRSRTNTGELFF. Here the CDR3 DNA reads TGTGCCAGCAGCTCCGGAACCAGGTCGAGAACTAACACCGGGGAGCTGTTTTTT.

This clone was counted ten times or more. This chain joins TRBV6-4 and TRBJ1-5, with TRBD1 identical over 8 bases. The germline CDR1 and CDR2 sequences are MRHNA and SNTAGT. J gave up 3 bases and V 8 bases, and 9 bases lay outside the gene matches. CDR3 length equals 15 residues. CDR3 DNA: TGTGCCAGCCCGCAAGGACAGGGCTACAATCAGCCCCAGCATTTT. Amino acids: CASPQGQGYNQPQHF.

The chain couples TRBV6-5 to TRBJ1-6; TRBD1 agrees at 10 bases. The trim removed 7 bases at V and 8 bases at J, leaving 8 bases unmatched. The CDR3 spans 15 residues. Per germline, CDR1 MNHEY and CDR2 SVGAGI. CDR3 residues: CASMRQGALDSPLHF. The DNA of the CDR3 is TGTGCCAGCATGAGACAGGGGGCACTGGATTCACCCCTCCACTTT.

This chain uses TRBV7-8 with TRBJ1-6, with a weak D call TRBD1 (6 bases). The CDR3 extends over 16 amino acids. From germline, CDR1 is SGHVS and CDR2 FQNEAQ. V lost 1 base and J 11 bases, leaving 18 bases between the germline ends. The CDR3 nucleotides are TGTGCCAGCAGCTTAGGCCGCAAAGGGACATTCCCACCCCTCCACTTT. Translated: CASSLGRKGTFPPLHF.

V and J are TRBV12-3 or TRBV12-4 and TRBJ2-3; unclear D gene. The V and J ends lost 3 bases and 3 bases respectively, with 4 bases between them. This CDR3 has 12 residues. The CDR3 sequence is CASSFSTDTQYF. The CDR3 nucleotides are TGTGCCAGCAGTTTCTCAACAGATACGCAGTATTTT.